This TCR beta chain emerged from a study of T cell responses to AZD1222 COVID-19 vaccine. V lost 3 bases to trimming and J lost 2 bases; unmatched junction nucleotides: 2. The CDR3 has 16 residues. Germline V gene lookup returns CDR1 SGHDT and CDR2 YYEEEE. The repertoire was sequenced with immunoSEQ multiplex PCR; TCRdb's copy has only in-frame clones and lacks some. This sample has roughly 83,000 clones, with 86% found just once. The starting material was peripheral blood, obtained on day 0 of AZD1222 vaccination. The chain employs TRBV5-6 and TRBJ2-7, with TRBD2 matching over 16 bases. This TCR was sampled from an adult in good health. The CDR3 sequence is CASSYGTSGGAYEQYF. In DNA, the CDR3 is TGTGCCAGCAGCTACGGGACTAGCGGGGGGGCCTACGAGCAGTACTTC. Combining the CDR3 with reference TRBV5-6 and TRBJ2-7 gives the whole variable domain DAGVTQSPTHLIKTRGQQVTLRCSPKSGHDTVSWYQQALGQGPQFIFQYYEEEERQRGNFPDRFSGHQFPNYSSELNVNALLLGDSALYLCASSYGTSGGAYEQYFGPGTRLTVT.